One T cell receptor beta chain is described in this entry. This clone's antigen is unknown. Base-call qualities are not available, and no considerably larger clone is one nucleotide away. Libraries were prepared through the immunoSEQ multiplex PCR assay. For most patients, genomic DNA was isolated with the Qiagen DNeasy Blood and Tissue Kit and sent frozen to Adaptive Biotechnologies for TCR sequencing. For most patients, high-throughput TCR-beta CDR3 sequencing of genomic DNA was performed by Adaptive Biotechnologies. The paper's data handling went like this. Adaptive's ImmunoSEQ software supplied the TCR sequencing data for 15 to 20 patients, while MiXCR and VDJtools were used to process a few other patients. To correct CD4 versus CD8 sorting errors, sequences present in both subsets at a frequency ratio below 5:1 were removed. Because the origin of CDR3 nucleotide sequences shared between donor and recipient could not be assigned, those sequences were removed. To be classed as alloreactive, a clone needed at least 2-fold expansion over unstimulated cells and a minimum CFSE-low frequency of 0.002% (template counts) or 0.001% (read counts). A clone was considered mappable if detected in the sequenced pre-transplant spleen, lymph node, or MLR CFSE-low populations of the donor or recipient. The cumulative frequency of alloreactive clones was calculated as a percentage of all sequences, weighted by copy number. The table comes from immuneACCESS by way of TCRdb, which keeps in-frame sequences with V and J called. Part of the clones is missing from these tables; in studies checked, under half for an unresolved V gene and the rest for unknown reasons. Clone size and the V and J calls come from that table; the DNA yielded D and trimming. Here the sample has 55,000 to 85,000 clones; roughly 90% occur a single time. The top ten constitute around 2.6% of the sample.

At the junction V is shortened by 3 bases and J by 4 bases, with 2 bases in between. The germline V gene gives CDR1 as SGDLS and CDR2 as YYNGEE. The CDR3 starts with the cysteine, ends with the phenylalanine, and has 12 residues. The read is trimmed to its CDR3 DNA, 36 bases read in frame from base 1. This sample stems from a study of graft-versus-host responses after intestinal transplantation (dated by TCRdb to the early 2020s). Notes on the research overall: Recipients received multivisceral, liver-intestinal, or isolated intestinal transplants. Rather than going through the commercial service, samples from three later patients were sequenced in-house on an Illumina MiSeq and processed with MiXCR. After intestinal transplantation, graft-versus-host and host-versus-graft alloreactive T cell clones were followed in the graft, circulation and bone marrow using bulk TCR-beta CDR3 sequencing. Donor T cell macrochimerism was defined as a peak of at least 4% donor T cells among recipient peripheral blood mononuclear cells. All recipients received anti-thymocyte globulin induction followed by maintenance tacrolimus and steroids for around 3 years. To identify alloreactive clones, pre-transplant mixed lymphocyte reaction products were sequenced and then compared with unstimulated pre-transplant donor and recipient T cells. Of the 20 to 25 intestinal transplant recipients enrolled in the cohort, one of whom was a retransplant, 3 patients without pretransplant specimens were excluded. Overall results and qualifications from the work: In patients with donor T cell macrochimerism, the allografts had high GvH to HvG T cell clonal ratios. Early after transplant, declines in HvG clones were associated with peak levels of circulating GvH clones. The relatively low number and heterogeneity of intestinal transplant patients limited the conclusions. GvH clones were found in recipient bone marrow, and some of the GvH clones appeared earlier in ileal mucosa or blood, which is consistent with an intestinal mucosal origin.

The time point label corresponds to: cells obtained before transplantation from donor or recipient. CD3+CD4+ and CD3+CD8+ populations were FACS-sorted from unstimulated pre-transplant donor and recipient cells taken from spleen or lymph nodes. The chain uses TRBV9 and TRBJ2-6, with the identity of the D gene unclear. This clonotype was obtained from a human donor who received an intestinal transplant. Sequencing used unstimulated CD8+ T cells sorted from spleen or lymph node cells, obtained before intestinal transplant. The nucleotides are TGTGCCAGCAGCGCGGGGGCCAACGTCCTGACTTTC. It codes for CASSAGANVLTF.